Presented here are 13 T cell receptor beta chains from one specimen sequenced in a study of cytomegalovirus exposure and HLA in healthy donors. The primer mix had 60 Vbeta and 13 Jbeta primers. Only in-frame clones appear in the TCRdb table, and some are missing; sequencing was by immunoSEQ multiplex PCR. The data show approximately 77,000 clones, about 71% seen once. Sequenced: PBMCs. The receptors come from a woman in her forties in good health and CMV-seronegative.

The chain combines TRBV6-5 with TRBJ1-2; possibly TRBD1 for D (6 bases). V gave up 6 bases and J gave up 8 bases, with 13 bases separating them. The CDR3 consists of 12 residues. Germline assignment: CDR1 MNHEY and CDR2 SVGAGI. CDR3 sequence: CASSRGQIGYTF. In DNA, the CDR3 is TGTGCCAGCAGCCGCGGACAGATCGGCTACACCTTC.

This chain connects TRBV29-1 to TRBJ2-2, with 7 bases that match TRBD1. Germline-derived CDR1 and CDR2 are SQVTM and ANQGSEA. The CDR3 is made up of 14 amino acids. The V and J ends lost 4 bases and 1 base, in that order; junction bases with no gene match: 3. DNA for the CDR3: TGCAGCGTTGTCGGGGACAGGAACACCGGGGAGCTGTTTTTT. Amino acids: CSVVGDRNTGELFF.

CDR3 loop: CASSFDRGLSPLHF. In DNA, the CDR3 is TGCGCCAGCAGCTTTGACAGGGGCTTGTCACCCCTCCACTTT. The chain has TRBV5-1 and TRBJ1-6; TRBD1 agrees at 8 bases. Germline loops: CDR1 SGHRS, CDR2 YFSETQ. V trimming: 2 bases; J trimming: 10 bases; junction bases outside the gene matches: 5. The CDR3 totals 14 residues.

The CDR3 nucleotides read TGTGCCAGCAGCTTACCAGGCAAGTACCTCGATGGCTACACCTTC. Translation gives CASSLPGKYLDGYTF. V and J are TRBV5-6 and TRBJ1-2, with D unresolved. The V and J ends lost 2 bases and 6 bases respectively, with 17 bases between them. CDR1 is SGHDT, CDR2 YYEEEE, per germline. The CDR3 has 15 residues.

This clone occurred a few times. The chain joins TRBV5-4 to TRBJ2-3, with TRBD1 matching over 8 bases. Germline V CDR1 and CDR2: SGHNT, YYREEE (reference sequence). The CDR3 spans 15 residues. The J segment lost 0 bases and the V segment lost 1 base, leaving 1 base of the junction unmatched. The CDR3 loop reads CASSLRTGSTDTQYF. DNA of the CDR3: TGTGCCAGCAGCTTGCGGACAGGGAGCACAGATACGCAGTATTTT.

The rearrangement uses TRBV7-2 and TRBJ1-2, with a weak D call TRBD1 (5 bases). V lost 3 bases and J 4 bases, leaving 15 bases between the germline ends. The CDR3 is 15 residues long. CDR1 is SGHTA, CDR2 FQGNSA, per germline. CDR3 bases: TGTGCCAGCAGCTTGGACATATCGTGGATCTATGGCTACACCTTC. Its translation is CASSLDISWIYGYTF.

CDR3: CASIPLSGTSYNEQFF. The CDR3 DNA sequence: TGCGCCAGCATCCCCCTTAGCGGGACCTCCTACAATGAGCAGTTCTTC. This chain uses TRBV10-2 with TRBJ2-1, with 8 bases lining up with TRBD2. The CDR3 totals 16 residues. CDR1 WSHSY and CDR2 SAAADI come from the germline V gene. V shed 7 bases and J 0 bases; nucleotides not matched to a gene: 8.

This clone has just a few counts. The chain carries TRBV30 and TRBJ2-7; 8 positions agree with TRBD2. The CDR3 has 13 amino acids. The V gene end was trimmed by 2 bases and the J gene end by 9 bases; junction bases not matched to a gene: 9. CDR1 is GTSNPN, CDR2 SVGIG, per germline (reference sequence). In DNA form, the CDR3 reads TGTGCCTGGAGTACCACCGGGACTAGTAGGCAGTACTTC. Its protein product is CAWSTTGTSRQYF. Complete variable domain (other parts from reference TRBV30 and TRBJ2-7): SQTIHQWPATLVQPVGSPLSLECTVEGTSNPNLYWYRQAAGRGLQLLFYSVGIGQISSEVPQNLSASRPQDRQFILSSKKLLLSDSGFYLCAWSTTGTSRQYFGPGTRLTVT.

Only a few counts were recorded for this clone. The V call is TRBV15, the J call TRBJ1-4, with D possibly being TRBD1 (5 bases). Germline values: CDR1 LNHNV, CDR2 YYDKDF (reference sequence). The CDR3 covers 15 residues. V was trimmed by 1 base and J by 7 bases, leaving 13 bases between them. This CDR3 is CATSRVLGQGEKLFF. For the CDR3, the DNA is TGTGCCACCAGCAGAGTACTGGGGCAGGGTGAAAAACTGTTTTTT.

The chain employs TRBV6-4 and TRBJ2-1; 9 bases line up with TRBD2. The CDR3 is 14 amino acids. Germline V lookup: CDR1 MRHNA, CDR2 SNTAGT. V lost 6 bases to trimming and J lost 6 bases; unmatched junction nucleotides: 6. The CDR3 nucleotides read TGTGCCAGCAGAAGGCGGGAGGGCCTCAATGAGCAGTTCTTC. Protein: CASRRREGLNEQFF.

This clone was detected ten times or more. The chain uses TRBV6-4 and TRBJ2-2, with D maybe TRBD1 (7 bases). The CDR3 length is 14 residues. V lost 4 bases and J lost 4, with 10 bases in between. The germline CDR1 and CDR2 sequences are MRHNA and SNTAGT. The DNA of the CDR3 is TGTGCCAGCAGTGCAGGGGGGTCCACCGGGGAGCTGTTTTTT. Its translation is CASSAGGSTGELFF.

V is TRBV29-1 and J is TRBJ2-3; TRBD2 matches at 8 bases. This CDR3 is built from 14 residues. Germline assignment: CDR1 SQVTM and CDR2 ANQGSEA. Unmatched junction bases numbered 12, after V lost 7 bases and J lost 6 bases. The CDR3 spells CSGLPGLVGDTQYF. The CDR3 DNA is TGCAGCGGACTTCCGGGACTAGTAGGGGATACGCAGTATTTT.

The chain employs TRBV18 and TRBJ2-3; a weak D match, TRBD1 (6 bases). V was trimmed by 3 bases and J by 4 bases, leaving 8 bases between them. CDR1 and CDR2 from the germline V gene are KGHSH and LQKENI. This CDR3 region has 13 residues. The CDR3 DNA reads TGTGCCAGCTCACCGGCAGGGGCAGATACGCAGTATTTT. Its translation is CASSPAGADTQYF.